Following are 9 T cell receptor beta chains from one sample sequenced in a study of blood T cells in healthy people across ages (dated by TCRdb to the mid-2010s). Libraries were prepared through 5' RACE. TCRdb lists the instrument as Illumina HiSeq 2500. A second PCR of about 6 to 11 cycles was performed with a sample-barcoded 5' primer and a J-beta primer mix. TCRdb took the public reads, trimmed them with fastp at Q25, ran MiXCR for clone calling and kept in-frame beta chains. CDR3 protein sequences are deduplicated, and each keeps its most common genes and DNA. Here the sample has about 1,800,000 distinct CDR3 sequences; 28% occur a single time. The top ten clones comprise roughly 8.2% of the sample. Source material: blood. These receptors originate from a woman between 25 and 40 years old in good health.

On this clonotype itself: One end of the junction is discordant with germline, which a read error may explain. The V gene is TRBV29-1, the J gene TRBJ2-4; 9 bases are a match to TRBD1. Looked up from germline, CDR1 is SQVTM and CDR2 is ANQGSEA. The CDR3 totals 13 residues. The CDR3 bases are TGCGGCGTTGCCTCGGACAGGGGAAACATTCAGTACTTC. This gives the protein CGVASDRGNIQYF.

This clonotype was observed a handful of times. The chain carries TRBV7-2 and TRBJ2-1; 7 bases line up with TRBD1. Germline V CDR1 and CDR2: SGHTA, FQGNSA. The CDR3 is made up of 14 amino acids. V shed 2 bases and J 9 bases; nucleotides not matched to a gene: 7. The CDR3 region has the DNA TGTGCCAGCAGCTTAATACAGGGGTCTGGTGAGCAGTTCTTC. Translation: CASSLIQGSGEQFF.

The J gene is TRBJ2-4, the V gene TRBV20-1, with TRBD2 identical over 11 bases. The CDR3 contains 15 residues. The V and J ends lost 2 bases and 7 bases, in that order; junction bases with no gene match: 7. The germline CDR1 and CDR2 sequences are DFQATT and SNEGSKA (reference sequence). The CDR3 protein is CSARPTRLAGNIQYF. The CDR3 DNA follows: TGCAGTGCTAGACCAACCCGACTAGCGGGGAACATTCAGTACTTC.

Remarks on this clonotype: A much bigger clone sits one base away, suggesting this may be a read error. The chain carries TRBV7-3 and TRBJ2-5; D ambiguous. CDR1 and CDR2 from the germline V gene are SGHTA and FQGTGA. The CDR3 runs 13 residues. The DNA of the CDR3 is TGTGCCGGCAGCTTAACCAAGGAAGAGACCCAGTACTTC. Protein: CAGSLTKEETQYF.

The rearrangement links TRBV5-4 to TRBJ2-1; no firm D call. CDR3 length: 15 residues. Germline-derived CDR1 and CDR2 are SGHNT and YYREEE (reference sequence). The V end was cut by 4 bases, the J end by 0 bases, with 11 bases between. The CDR3 DNA follows: TGTGCCAGCAGCCAGGACCCGAACTCCTACAATGAGCAGTTCTTC. It yields the protein CASSQDPNSYNEQFF.

This clonotype was counted a few times. This sequence joins TRBV30 and TRBJ1-5; D is unclear. In germline, CDR1 is GTSNPN, CDR2 SVGIG (reference sequence). The CDR3 has 13 amino acids. V lost 1 base and J lost 4, with 8 bases in between. The CDR3 is CAWSAVGNQPQHF. The DNA of the CDR3 is TGTGCCTGGAGTGCCGTGGGGAATCAGCCCCAGCATTTT.

A few counts support this clonotype. The V and J genes are TRBV3-1 and TRBJ1-2; 11 bases match TRBD1. The CDR3 is 14 amino acids. Trimming removed 2 bases from V and 8 bases from J; junction bases left unmatched: 4. Germline loops: CDR1 LGHDT, CDR2 YNNKEL (reference sequence). This CDR3 is CASSQKGQGGGYTF. Here the CDR3 DNA reads TGTGCCAGCAGCCAAAAGGGACAGGGGGGCGGCTACACCTTC.

Points on this clonotype: This may arise from a read error, as a much more abundant clone is one base away. The rearrangement links TRBV7-2 to TRBJ2-1, with 8 bases aligning to TRBD1. The CDR3 is made up of 13 amino acids. V trimming: 5 bases; J trimming: 13 bases; junction bases outside the gene matches: 10. Germline-derived CDR1 and CDR2 are SGHTA and FQGNSA. CDR3 amino acids: CASSTTGGETQFF. Here the CDR3 DNA reads TGTGCCAGCAGCACTACAGGGGGAGAGACCCAGTTCTTC.

This clonotype was seen many times. The chain joins TRBV9 to TRBJ2-5; a possible D gene is TRBD2 (6 bases). The CDR3 sequence is 15 residues long. Germline CDR1 reads SGDLS; CDR2 reads YYNGEE. Trimming removed 0 bases at V and 5 bases at J, with 14 bases between. The CDR3, as DNA: TGTGCCAGCAGCGTAGGAGGAGGGTTGGAGGAGACCCAGTACTTC. This translates into CASSVGGGLEETQYF.